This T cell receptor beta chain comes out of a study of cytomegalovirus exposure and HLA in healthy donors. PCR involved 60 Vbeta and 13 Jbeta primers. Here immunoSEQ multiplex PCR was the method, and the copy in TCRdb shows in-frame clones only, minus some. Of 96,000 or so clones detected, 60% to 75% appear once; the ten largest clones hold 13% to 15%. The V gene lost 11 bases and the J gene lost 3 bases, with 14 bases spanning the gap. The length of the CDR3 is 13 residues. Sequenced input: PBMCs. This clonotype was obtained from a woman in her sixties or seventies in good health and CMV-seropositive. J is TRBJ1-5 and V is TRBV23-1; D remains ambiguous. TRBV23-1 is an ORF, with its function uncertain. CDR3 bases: TGCGCCGGCGGCCTAAACGACAATCAGCCCCAGCATTTT. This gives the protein CAGGLNDNQPQHF.